The 20 T cell receptor beta chains given below trace back to one sample, sequenced in a study of brain T cells in children with intractable seizures. Libraries were prepared by immunoSEQ multiplex PCR; TCRdb keeps only in-frame clonotypes and omits some of them. The sample includes 100,000 to 120,000 clones, approximately 94% of them seen just once. This sample comprised peripheral blood, obtained at surgery. All receptors derive from a boy in the first two years of life with hemimegalencephaly and intractable seizures.

The rearrangement joins TRBV18 to TRBJ1-6; D is ambiguous. The germline CDR1 and CDR2 sequences are KGHSH and LQKENI. There are 13 residues in the CDR3. The V and J ends lost 3 bases and 6 bases respectively, with 6 bases between them. The CDR3 loop reads CASSPRFNSPLHF. The CDR3, as DNA: TGTGCCAGCTCACCTCGGTTTAATTCACCCCTCCACTTT.

The chain joins TRBV28 to TRBJ1-6; no clear D gene. This CDR3 has 16 residues. Looked up from germline, CDR1 is MDHEN and CDR2 is SYDVKM. Trimming pared 2 bases from V and 3 bases from J, leaving 11 bases between. This chain's CDR3 is CASSLRQQIYNSPLHF. The CDR3 coding sequence is TGTGCCAGCAGTTTACGTCAGCAAATCTATAATTCACCCCTCCACTTT.

The sample holds one count of this clone. V and J are TRBV6-9 and TRBJ2-7; 8 positions agree with TRBD1. This CDR3 is built from 16 residues. Germline V gene data show CDR1 as MNHGY and CDR2 as SVAAGI. Trimming took 7 bases from V and 1 from J; bases not matched to a gene: 12. The CDR3 DNA reads TGTGCCAGCAATCTTGAGGGACAGGCCCTGTCCTACGAGCAGTACTTC. Amino acids: CASNLEGQALSYEQYF.

This clone was detected once. The chain is built from TRBV12-3 or TRBV12-4 and TRBJ2-3; no definite D call. V was clipped by 2 bases and J by 4 bases, with 4 bases between them. This CDR3 spans 12 amino acids. The CDR3 bases are TGTGCCAGCAGTTTATGGGCAGATACGCAGTATTTT. It yields the protein CASSLWADTQYF.

The genes are TRBV5-1 and TRBJ2-6; D call uncertain. Looked up from germline, CDR1 is SGHRS and CDR2 is YFSETQ. V was trimmed by 2 bases and J by 0 bases, leaving 3 bases between them. This CDR3 spans 14 amino acids. The CDR3 coding sequence is TGCGCCAGCAGCTTCAACTCTGGGGCCAACGTCCTGACTTTC. As protein: CASSFNSGANVLTF.

The chain recombines TRBV19 with TRBJ2-1; no clear D. This CDR3 region has 15 residues. V lost 1 base and J lost 0, with 7 bases in between. Germline lookup yields CDR1 LNHDA and CDR2 SQIVND (reference sequence). In nucleotides, the CDR3 is TGTGCCAGTAGTATAGGCATTAGCTCCTACAATGAGCAGTTCTTC. Its translation is CASSIGISSYNEQFF.

The chain joins TRBV28 to TRBJ2-2; D unclear. Between the trimmed V and J ends, which lost 6 bases and 3 bases, there was a span of 2 bases. CDR3 length: 11 residues. CDR1 is MDHEN and CDR2 is SYDVKM in the germline V gene. CDR3 amino acids: CASRDTGELFF. The DNA of the CDR3 is TGTGCCAGCAGGGACACCGGGGAGCTGTTTTTT.

This sequence joins TRBV15 and TRBJ2-7; 8 positions agree with TRBD2. Trimming cost V 4 bases and J 5 bases; bases outside gene matches: 4. The germline gives CDR1 LNHNV, CDR2 YYDKDF (reference sequence). The CDR3 is 13 residues long. CDR3 sequence: CATSTKGLDEQYF. CDR3 nucleotide sequence: TGTGCCACCAGCACAAAGGGACTAGACGAGCAGTACTTC.

With regard to this clone: At the DNA level, this CDR3 is encoded by other sequences in the same sample as well. This chain connects TRBV5-1 to TRBJ2-7; 10 positions match TRBD2. The CDR3 runs to 15 residues. CDR1 and CDR2 (germline): SGHRS, YFSETQ. J was trimmed by 3 bases and V by 0 bases; bases with no gene match: 3. The CDR3 sequence is CASSLVASGSYEQYF. The CDR3 DNA reads TGCGCCAGCAGCTTGGTGGCTAGCGGGAGCTACGAGCAGTACTTC. Filled out from reference TRBV5-1 and TRBJ2-7, the complete variable domain reads KAGVTQTPRYLIKTRGQQVTLSCSPISGHRSVSWYQQTPGQGLQFLFEYFSETQRNKGNFPGRFSGRQFSNSRSEMNVSTLELGDSALYLCASSLVASGSYEQYFGPGTRLTVT.

This clone was seen a handful of times. The rearrangement uses TRBV28 and TRBJ2-1, with 8 bases that match TRBD2. CDR1 is MDHEN and CDR2 is SYDVKM in the germline V gene. The V gene end was trimmed by 1 base and the J gene end by 10 bases; junction bases not matched to a gene: 9. The CDR3 is made up of 15 amino acids. CDR3 protein: CASSLLVPGGPEQFF. CDR3 bases: TGTGCCAGCAGTTTATTGGTCCCGGGAGGGCCAGAGCAGTTCTTC.

This sequence joins TRBV24-1 and TRBJ2-3; D uncertain. Trimming removed 0 bases from V and 14 bases from J, with 11 bases in between. The CDR3 extends over 12 amino acids. Germline lookup yields CDR1 KGHDR and CDR2 SFDVKD. CDR3 bases: TGTGCCACCAGTGATTTGAGGGCCTCGCGGTATTTT. Amino acid sequence: CATSDLRASRYF.

V gene TRBV19 combines with J gene TRBJ2-7, with 9 bases matching TRBD1. Unmatched junction bases numbered 9, after V lost 4 bases and J lost 2 bases. The CDR3 covers 16 residues. CDR1 and CDR2 from the germline V gene are LNHDA and SQIVND (reference sequence). The CDR3 reads CASSSPQGAPPYEQYF. CDR3 DNA sequence: TGTGCCAGTAGTAGCCCACAGGGGGCTCCGCCCTACGAGCAGTACTTC.

The chain employs TRBV24-1 and TRBJ1-2, with TRBD1 matching over 8 bases. This CDR3 comprises 15 residues. Germline V CDR1 and CDR2: KGHDR, SFDVKD. V shed 3 bases, J shed 4 bases, and the junction held 6 bases outside the gene matches. The CDR3 nucleotides are TGTGCCACCAGTGATCGGACAGGGTATGGCTATGGCTACACCTTC. Protein: CATSDRTGYGYGYTF.

J is TRBJ2-1 and V is TRBV4-1, with TRBD2 matching over 12 bases. The germline gives CDR1 MGHRA, CDR2 YSYEKL. CDR3 size: 17 residues. V was pared by 6 bases and J by 4 bases, with 10 bases of the junction left unmatched. As DNA, the CDR3 is TGCGCCAGCAGGAACGGGACTAGCGGGCGGGCGTACAATGAGCAGTTCTTC. Translating it yields CASRNGTSGRAYNEQFF.

The chain has TRBV11-3 and TRBJ1-2; 9 nucleotides line up with TRBD1. The ends lost 5 bases at V and 8 bases at J; junction bases unmatched: 3. Germline CDR1 is SGHNT and CDR2 is YENEEA. This CDR3 is 12 amino acids long. The CDR3 bases are TGTGCCAGCAGCCTGGGGACAGGGGGCTACACCTTC. As protein: CASSLGTGGYTF.

J is TRBJ2-3 and V is TRBV28; 8 positions match TRBD2. This CDR3 has 18 amino acids. CDR1 is MDHEN and CDR2 is SYDVKM in the germline V gene. Unmatched junction bases numbered 20, after V lost 6 bases and J lost 6 bases. The CDR3 bases are TGTGCCAGCAGCTATACTATGGCAGCGGGAGAGGTTTGGGATACGCAGTATTTT. As protein: CASSYTMAAGEVWDTQYF.

The chain links TRBV28 to TRBJ1-1; D gene ambiguous. The CDR3 runs to 15 residues. Trimming removed 2 bases at V and 1 base at J, with 11 bases between. The germline gives CDR1 MDHEN, CDR2 SYDVKM. CDR3: CASSLRPARNTEAFF. Written as DNA, the CDR3 is TGTGCCAGCAGTTTACGTCCAGCGAGGAACACTGAAGCTTTCTTT.

J is TRBJ2-7 and V is TRBV6-1; no firm D call. V dropped 3 bases and J dropped 6 bases, with 6 bases sitting between them. CDR3 length equals 11 residues. Germline V gene sequence: CDR1 MNHNS, CDR2 SASEGT. The CDR3 region is CASSDQFEQYF. In nucleotides, the CDR3 is TGTGCCAGCAGTGATCAATTCGAGCAGTACTTC.

The V and J genes are TRBV7-9 and TRBJ1-2; 8 nucleotides agree with TRBD1. There are 17 residues in the CDR3. V shed 2 bases and J 5 bases; nucleotides not matched to a gene: 13. The germline gives CDR1 SEHNR, CDR2 FQNEAQ (reference sequence). CDR3 sequence reads: CASSLPAGRGQGYGYTF. Here the CDR3 DNA reads TGTGCCAGCAGCTTACCGGCAGGCAGGGGGCAGGGGTATGGCTACACCTTC.

This sequence joins TRBV12-5 and TRBJ2-2; D could derive from TRBD1 or TRBD2 (6 bases each). Trimming took off 0 bases at V and 5 bases at J, with 16 bases between the two ends. In germline, CDR1 is LGHNT, CDR2 FRNRAP. The CDR3 sequence is 17 residues long. For the CDR3, the DNA is TGTGCTAGTGGTTTGGTACTGGGGGGCGAGGAGACCGGGGAGCTGTTTTTT. Translated, it gives CASGLVLGGEETGELFF.